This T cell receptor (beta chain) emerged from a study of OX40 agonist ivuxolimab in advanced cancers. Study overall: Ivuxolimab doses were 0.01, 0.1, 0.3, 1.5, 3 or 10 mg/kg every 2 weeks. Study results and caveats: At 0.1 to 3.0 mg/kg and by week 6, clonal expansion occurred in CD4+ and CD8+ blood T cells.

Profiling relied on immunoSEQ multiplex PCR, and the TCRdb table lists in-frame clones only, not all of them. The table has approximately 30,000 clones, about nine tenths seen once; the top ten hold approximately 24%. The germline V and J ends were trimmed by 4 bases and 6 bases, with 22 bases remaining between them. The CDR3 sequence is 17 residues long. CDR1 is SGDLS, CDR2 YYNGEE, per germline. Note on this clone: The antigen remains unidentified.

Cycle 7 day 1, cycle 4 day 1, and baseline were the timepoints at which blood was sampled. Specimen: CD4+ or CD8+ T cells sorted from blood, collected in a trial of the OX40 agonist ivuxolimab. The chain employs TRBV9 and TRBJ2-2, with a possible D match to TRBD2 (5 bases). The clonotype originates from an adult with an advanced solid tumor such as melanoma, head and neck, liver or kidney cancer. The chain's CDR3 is CASSSYSSGQGSGELFF. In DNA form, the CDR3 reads TGTGCCAGCAGCTCGTACTCAAGCGGCCAAGGGTCCGGGGAGCTGTTTTTT. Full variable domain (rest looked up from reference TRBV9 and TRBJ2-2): DSGVTQTPKHLITATGQRVTLRCSPRSGDLSVYWYQQSLDQGLQFLIQYYNGEERAKGNILERFSAQQFPDLHSELNLSSLELGDSALYFCASSSYSSGQGSGELFFGEGSRLTVL.